This entry describes one T cell receptor beta chain. Its antigen remains unidentified. No base qualities exist here, and no much larger clone lies one base off it. Donors were 35 to 40 systemically healthy Caucasian individuals from Russia aged roughly 6 to 90 years. Roughly 10 milliliters of peripheral blood were collected from each donor into EDTA-treated Vacutainer tubes. Ficoll-Paque density-gradient centrifugation was used to isolate PBMCs, with at least 6.5 million per sample. Total RNA, at least 6 micrograms per sample, was extracted from PBMCs with Trizol reagent. Naive CD45RAhigh/CD27high T cell percentages were measured by flow cytometry on a PBMC aliquot from every donor. Libraries came from 5' RACE. The reads were generated on an Illumina HiSeq 2500. A second PCR of about 6 to 12 cycles was performed with a sample-barcoded 5' primer and a J-beta primer mix. A template-switch 5' adaptor carrying 12 random nucleotides introduced a unique molecular identifier onto each TCR beta cDNA molecule. Each sample yielded at least 3 million CDR3-containing paired-end reads. First-strand cDNA synthesis was performed from all RNA using the Mint cDNA synthesis kit, with priming by a TRBC-specific oligonucleotide. All cDNA was treated with uracil-DNA glycosylase and then went through a first 18-cycle PCR with the universal primers M1SS and BC2_uni_R. The study's processing was this. Normalization of each sample was performed by random selection of 1 million high-quality reads, each carrying a distinct molecular identifier. Instead of being binned into consensus sequences, reads that shared molecular identifiers were thrown out. MiTCR, with a Q25 quality threshold and the strictest error-elimination algorithm, was used for CDR3 identification, clonotype clustering and error correction. A nonparametric unseen species model with Euler transformation was used to estimate a lower bound on total TCR beta diversity. Starting from the raw public reads, TCRdb applied fastp trimming at Q25, assembled clones with MiXCR and retained in-frame beta chains. Records with the same CDR3 protein are collapsed into one entry carrying the most frequent genes and DNA. TCRdb, not the original authors, processed these V and J calls. This sample lists more than 600,000 distinct CDR3 sequences; around 25% were detected once. More than 8% of the sample rests with the top ten.

The CDR3 covers 18 residues, taking in both the cysteine and the phenylalanine. The read is trimmed to its CDR3 DNA, 54 bases read in frame from base 1. The V and J ends are trimmed by 2 bases and 3 bases, leaving 20 bases between them. The germline V gene provides CDR1 SGHVS and CDR2 FNYEAQ. The record originates from a study of blood T cells in healthy people across ages (dated by TCRdb to the mid-2010s). Context from the whole study: Template switching captured roughly one uniquely barcoded TCR beta cDNA molecule per two T cells in model experiments. To track age-related changes in TCR beta repertoire diversity, the study relied on deep sequencing normalized with unique cDNA molecular identifiers. Using the same blood draw, the study looked at two additional independent replicas of 1 million unique cDNA reads for two donors, one aged 18 to 29 and the other aged 80 or older. The donors were divided into four age groups: young (average around 16 years), middle-aged (around 41), aged (about 60) and long-lived (82).

The research as a whole found: Bulk unsorted PBMC profiling prevented conclusive comparison of naive and antigen-experienced compartments. Because the CMV infection status of the donors was unknown, age-related changes in expanded clonotypes may potentially have been confounded. Estimates of total diversity based on one million sequenced T cells were considered lower bounds and underestimates. Observed TCR beta diversity correlated strongly with the percentage of naive T cells measured by flow cytometry. Observed TCR beta diversity per million T cells fell roughly linearly with age, and a significant reduction was already apparent by age roughly 40. Compared with the aged group, the long-lived group had more naive CD4+ T cells, fewer expanded clones and increased TCR diversity, suggesting age selection.

The same sample was also studied in work on T cells of mothers and their children. As the second paper documents: Donors were nine systemically healthy Caucasian individuals: three mothers and their six children. cDNA synthesis used all of the extracted RNA, with roughly 1.5 ug of RNA in each 15 ul reaction. In the second PCR, the M1S primer added sample barcodes and 2-4 random nucleotides. Each mother yielded over 10 million TCR beta CDR3 reads and each child 2.5 million to 3 million reads. TCR recombination output is similarly shaped by thymic selection in related and unrelated pairs, with a minor effect exerted by inherited differences. Related mother-child pairs always showed normalized repertoire overlap that was slightly higher than in unrelated mother-child pairs, though the difference was never significant. With a sensitivity of roughly 93 clones per million clonotypes, no persistent microchimeric T cell clones were detected. To look for features that set related mother-child pairs apart from unrelated individuals, the researchers ran deep NGS to compare the TCR beta repertoires of mothers and children. Mothers averaged roughly 40 +/- 4 years of age and children averaged around 10 +/- 4 years. After adapter ligation with NEBNext reagents, the libraries were sequenced on Illumina HiSeq 2000 with 100+100 nt paired-end reads. To prevent cross-contamination, the mother and child libraries were prepared a month apart and were sequenced in separate runs. For each donor, somewhere between roughly 450,000 and 2,000,000 distinct TCR beta clonotypes were identified. Naive TCR beta clonotypes were estimated from low-frequency clonotypes matched to each donor's FACS-determined naive share, without sorting.

The receptor was isolated from a boy aged 5-17 years in good health. Sequenced sample: blood. The chain is encoded by TRBV7-6 joined to TRBJ2-1; TRBD1 is a possible D gene, resting on 6 matching bases. DNA sequence: TGTGCCAGCAGCTTAACGGCTAGTGAAGACAGGCTCTACAATGAGCAGTTCTTC. Its coded protein is CASSLTASEDRLYNEQFF. The variable domain in full, with residues beyond the CDR3 obtained from the reference TRBV7-6 and TRBJ2-1 genes, is GAGVSQSPRYKVTKRGQDVALRCDPISGHVSLYWYRQALGQGPEFLTYFNYEAQQDKSGLPNDRFSAERPEGSISTLTIQRTEQRDSAMYRCASSLTASEDRLYNEQFFGPGTRLTVL.